A single sample gave rise to the 3 T cell receptor beta chains below, sequenced in a study of blood T cell repertoires in COVID-19. TCRdb's table, derived via immunoSEQ multiplex PCR, lists solely in-frame clones and lacks some. The sample has 240,000 or so clones, approximately 84% seen once; the top ten hold 1.5% to 2%. Sequencing was performed on peripheral blood. The receptors stem from a woman of 80 years or more with acute or convalescent COVID-19.

The chain employs TRBV27 and TRBJ2-3; 9 bases map to TRBD1. This CDR3 is 14 amino acids long. V was clipped by 5 bases and J by 3 bases; unmatched bases: 3. CDR1 MNHEY and CDR2 SMNVEV come from the germline V gene (reference sequence). The CDR3 DNA reads as TGTGCCAGCAGTCAGGGACAGGGAACAGATACGCAGTATTTT. Its translation is CASSQGQGTDTQYF.

The V gene is TRBV18, the J gene TRBJ2-3; 14 nucleotides agree with TRBD2. V lost 2 bases and J lost 2; bases outside the gene matches: 6. This CDR3 region has 18 residues. Germline CDR1 and CDR2: KGHSH and LQKENI. CDR3 amino acids: CASSPAPGLAGATDTQYF. The CDR3 DNA follows: TGTGCCAGCTCACCAGCCCCGGGACTAGCGGGGGCCACAGATACGCAGTATTTT.

The CDR3 sequence is CASSLGLGSRETQYF. The CDR3 DNA reads TGTGCCAGCAGCTTAGGCCTGGGGAGTCGTGAGACCCAGTACTTC. The chain links TRBV7-2 to TRBJ2-5; maybe TRBD2 (5 bases). The ends were cut back, 1 base at V and 5 bases at J, with 14 bases in the middle. The CDR3 totals 15 residues. Looked up from germline, CDR1 is SGHTA and CDR2 is FQGNSA.